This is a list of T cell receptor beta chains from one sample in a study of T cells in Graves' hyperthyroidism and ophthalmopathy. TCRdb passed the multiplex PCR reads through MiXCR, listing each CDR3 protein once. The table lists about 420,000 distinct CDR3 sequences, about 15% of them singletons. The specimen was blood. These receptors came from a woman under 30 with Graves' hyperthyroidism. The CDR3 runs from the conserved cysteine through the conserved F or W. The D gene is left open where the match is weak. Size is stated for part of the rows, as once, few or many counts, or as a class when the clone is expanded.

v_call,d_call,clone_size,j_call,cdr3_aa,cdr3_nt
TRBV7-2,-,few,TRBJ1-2,CASSLSRTVNYGYTF,TGTGCCAGCAGCTTATCCCGGACAGTTAACTATGGCTACACCTTC
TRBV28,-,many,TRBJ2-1,CASSLLSNEQFF,TGTGCCAGCAGCCTACTTAGCAATGAGCAGTTCTTC
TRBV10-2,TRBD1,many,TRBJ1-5,CASRQGGDQPQHF,TGCGCCAGCAGACAGGGGGGGGATCAGCCCCAGCATTTT
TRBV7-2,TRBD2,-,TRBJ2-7,CASSLNGGYEQYF,TGTGCCAGCAGCTTAAACGGGGGGTACGAGCAGTACTTC
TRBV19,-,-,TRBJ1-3,CASRSQGAGGNTIYF,TGTGCCAGTAGGTCACAGGGCGCCGGTGGAAACACCATATATTTT
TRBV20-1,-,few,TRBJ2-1,CSARDGGLALDNEQFF,TGCAGTGCTAGAGATGGCGGCCTAGCGCTAGACAATGAGCAGTTCTTC
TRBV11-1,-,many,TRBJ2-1,CASSHSRGSYNEQFF,TGTGCCAGCAGCCATTCCCGAGGCTCCTACAATGAGCAGTTCTTC
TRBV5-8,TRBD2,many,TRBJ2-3,CASSYPGLAGAGDTQYF,TGTGCCAGCAGCTACCCGGGACTAGCGGGGGCAGGTGATACGCAGTATTTT
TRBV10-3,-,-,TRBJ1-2,CAISEGKVPLLSYGYTF,TGTGCCATCAGCGAGGGTAAAGTTCCCCTGCTTAGCTATGGCTACACCTTC
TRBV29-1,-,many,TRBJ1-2,CSVEGVRGGGFGYTF,TGCAGCGTTGAAGGCGTGCGAGGAGGCGGTTTTGGCTACACCTTC
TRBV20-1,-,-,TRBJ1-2,CSPKSGGAGGYTF,TGCAGTCCCAAGTCGGGGGGCGCTGGGGGCTACACCTTC
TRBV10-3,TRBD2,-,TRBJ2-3,CAISEPGLAGGTSTDTQYF,TGTGCCATCAGTGAGCCGGGACTAGCGGGAGGCACTAGCACAGATACGCAGTATTTT
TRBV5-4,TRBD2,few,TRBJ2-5,CASSPRAGVPGETQYF,TGTGCCAGCAGCCCGAGAGCGGGAGTGCCGGGGGAGACCCAGTACTTC
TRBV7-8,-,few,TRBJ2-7,CASSRPGIYEQYF,TGTGCCAGCAGCCGCCCAGGGATCTACGAGCAGTACTTC
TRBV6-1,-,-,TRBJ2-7,CASSGGARTGPYEQYF,TGTGCCAGCAGTGGGGGGGCCCGGACGGGACCCTACGAGCAGTACTTC
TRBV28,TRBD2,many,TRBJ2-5,CASSLGAGGPRLGKETQYF,TGTGCCAGCAGTTTAGGAGCGGGAGGGCCTAGGTTGGGGAAAGAGACCCAGTACTTC
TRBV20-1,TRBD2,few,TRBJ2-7,CSARELAGGTYEQYF,TGCAGTGCTAGGGAACTAGCGGGAGGAACCTACGAGCAGTACTTC
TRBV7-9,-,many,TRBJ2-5,CASSLAGGWRQETQYF,TGTGCCAGCAGCTTAGCGGGTGGATGGCGGCAAGAGACCCAGTACTTC
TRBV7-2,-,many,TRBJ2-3,CASSKGVGHPLDTQYF,TGTGCCAGCAGTAAAGGGGTAGGGCACCCCCTCGATACGCAGTATTTT
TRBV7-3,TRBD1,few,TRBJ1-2,CASSLKPPGGQGVVYGYTF,TGTGCCAGCAGCTTAAAGCCCCCCGGAGGGCAGGGGGTCGTCTATGGCTACACCTTC
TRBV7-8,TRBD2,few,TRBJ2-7,CASSFRTSAEQYF,TGTGCCAGCAGCTTCCGGACTAGCGCCGAGCAGTACTTC
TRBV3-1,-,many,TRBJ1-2,CASSLGTTNYGYTF,TGTGCCAGCAGCCTAGGGACAACGAACTATGGCTACACCTTC
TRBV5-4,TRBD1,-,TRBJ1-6,CASSRQGGNNSPLHF,TGTGCCAGCAGCCGACAGGGCGGGAATAATTCACCCCTCCACTTT
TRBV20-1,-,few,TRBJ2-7,CSARMGQSYEQYF,TGCAGTGCTAGAATGGGTCAGAGCTACGAGCAGTACTTC
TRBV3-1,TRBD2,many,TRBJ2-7,CASSQEGREGPRHEQYF,TGTGCCAGCAGCCAAGAAGGGCGGGAGGGCCCTCGGCACGAGCAGTACTTC
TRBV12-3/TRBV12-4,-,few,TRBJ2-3,CASSLRPPRNTDTQYF,TGTGCCAGCAGTCTGCGGCCCCCGAGGAACACAGATACGCAGTATTTT
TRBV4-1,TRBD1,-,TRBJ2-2,CASSQPGQGVAGELFF,TGCGCCAGCAGCCAGCCGGGACAGGGAGTCGCCGGGGAGCTGTTTTTT
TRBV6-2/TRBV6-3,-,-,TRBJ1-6,CASRTGGLGGSPLHF,TGTGCCAGCAGAACGGGGGGGCTTGGAGGTTCACCCCTCCACTTT
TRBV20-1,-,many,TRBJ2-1,CSASGSPPEQFF,TGCAGTGCTAGCGGGAGCCCACCCGAGCAGTTCTTC
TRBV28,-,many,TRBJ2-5,CASSSVGIGFQETQYF,TGTGCCAGCAGTTCAGTGGGGATAGGGTTCCAAGAGACCCAGTACTTC
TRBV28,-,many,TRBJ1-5,CASRAPGGWGLDGPQHF,TGTGCCAGCAGAGCCCCGGGAGGGTGGGGGTTGGATGGACCCCAGCATTTT
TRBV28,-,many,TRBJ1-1,CASSSPARGPKNTEAFF,TGTGCCAGCAGTTCACCTGCTCGGGGCCCGAAGAACACTGAAGCTTTCTTT
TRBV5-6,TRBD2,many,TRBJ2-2,CASSGLAGWTGELFF,TGTGCCAGCAGCGGACTAGCGGGGTGGACCGGGGAGCTGTTTTTT
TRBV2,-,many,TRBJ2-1,CASTRTSGVSNEQFF,TGTGCCAGCACCAGGACTTCGGGGGTTTCCAATGAGCAGTTCTTC
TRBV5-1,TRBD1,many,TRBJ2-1,CASSRDSSYNEQFF,TGCGCCAGCAGCAGGGACAGTAGCTACAATGAGCAGTTCTTC
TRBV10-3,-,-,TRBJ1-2,CAISETGRGYTF,TGTGCCATCAGTGAGACAGGGCGGGGCTACACCTTC
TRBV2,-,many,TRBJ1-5,CASSEGWERSNQPQHF,TGTGCCAGCAGTGAAGGGTGGGAAAGGAGCAATCAGCCCCAGCATTTT
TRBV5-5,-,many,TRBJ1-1,CASCLDSLNTEAFF,TGTGCCAGCTGCCTGGACAGCTTGAACACTGAAGCTTTCTTT
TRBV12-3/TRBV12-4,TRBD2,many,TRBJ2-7,CASSGTSGAYSYEQYF,TGTGCCAGCAGTGGGACTAGCGGGGCCTACTCCTACGAGCAGTACTTC
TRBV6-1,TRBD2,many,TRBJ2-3,CASSGSGGRPDTQYF,TGTGCCAGCAGTGGTAGCGGGGGGCGCCCAGATACGCAGTATTTT